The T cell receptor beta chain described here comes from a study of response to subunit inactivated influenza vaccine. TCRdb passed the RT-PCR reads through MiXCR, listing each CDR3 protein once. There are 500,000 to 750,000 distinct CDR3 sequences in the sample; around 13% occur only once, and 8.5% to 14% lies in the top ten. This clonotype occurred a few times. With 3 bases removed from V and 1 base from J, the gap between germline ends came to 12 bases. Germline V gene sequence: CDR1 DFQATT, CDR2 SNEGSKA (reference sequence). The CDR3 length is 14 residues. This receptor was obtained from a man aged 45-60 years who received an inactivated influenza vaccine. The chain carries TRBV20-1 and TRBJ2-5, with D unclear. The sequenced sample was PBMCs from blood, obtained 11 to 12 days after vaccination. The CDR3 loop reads CSASSSSSQETQYF. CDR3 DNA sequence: TGCAGTGCTAGTTCTAGTAGTTCCCAAGAGACCCAGTACTTC.